This T cell receptor beta chain is from a study of monozygotic twins with inflammatory bowel disease. Concerning this clonotype itself: Its matching antigen is unknown.

Reanalyzing the 5' RACE reads, TCRdb keeps one entry per CDR3 protein, without DNA. Its listing shows 90,000 to 110,000 distinct CDR3 sequences. Study results and caveats: The authors note that differing immunosuppressive treatments may have added variability to patient repertoires. Among IBD patients, fewer clonotypes were shared with others than among healthy twins, especially with disease activity. No difference in repertoire similarity was seen between concordant and discordant twins, possibly because power was limited.

The length of the CDR3 is 15 residues. In germline, CDR1 is DFQATT, CDR2 SNEGSKA (reference sequence). The rearrangement links TRBV20-1 to TRBJ2-7. This TCR derives from a human donor with ulcerative colitis or Crohn's disease, or a healthy co-twin of an affected twin (not recorded which). Sequences were obtained from blood. The CDR3 sequence is CSARDLGRGPYKQYF.